This T cell receptor beta chain stems from a study of tumor-infiltrating lymphocytes in primary liver carcinoma. Both RNA and DNA were isolated together from around 20-30 mg of bulk tissue that had not been sorted. Uniformly, tumor samples exhibited a viable tumor cell fraction exceeding 80%. The length of the CDR3 is 14 residues. Germline V lookup: CDR1 SGHTA, CDR2 FQGNSA. The investigators made TCR beta cDNA from approximately 0.5 ug total RNA, using a constant-region primer. Library construction for TCR beta comprised three nested multiplex PCR rounds performed with slightly modified ARM-PCR. TRBV1-TRBV30 forward primers and a C-beta reverse primer were used in the first two PCR rounds, which each ran for ten to eleven cycles. TCRdb itself ran the multiplex PCR reads through MiXCR, one entry per CDR3 protein. The repertoire holds tens of thousands of distinct CDR3 sequences, with around 82% as singletons.

In its sample, this clonotype was seen once. Germline and junction disagree at one end, which may indicate a read error. Sequencing was performed on liver tumor tissue from sampling region 5. Indicated subset: tumor region T5, tumor centre. The chain recombines TRBV7-2 with TRBJ2-1; D could derive from TRBD1 or TRBD2 (6 bases each). This receptor was taken from a middle-aged man with primary liver carcinoma and hepatitis B virus infection. The CDR3 region is CASSLASGANKQFF. CDR3 in DNA: TGTGCCAGCAGCTTAGCATCGGGGGCCAATAAGCAGTTCTTC.